This T cell receptor beta chain was obtained from a study of T cells after yellow fever vaccination. Whole-study findings and limits: Though weaker, the secondary response peaked faster, on day 5 versus 15. Reappearance after the booster was seen for most primary-vaccination clones, at roughly 96% CD4 and roughly 90% CD8.

This CDR3 region has 17 residues. Trimming cost V 0 bases and J 1 base; bases outside gene matches: 5. Germline V gene data show CDR1 as LGHNA and CDR2 as YNFKEQ. A single record per CDR3 protein comes from TCRdb applying MiXCR to the 5' RACE reads. The sample contains about 99,000 distinct CDR3 sequences, under 7% of which appear only once. Notes on this clonotype: Its target is not known.

The source of this sequence is a man between 18 and 35 years old who received the YFV17D yellow fever vaccine. This chain links TRBV4-2 with TRBJ2-1, with 8 bases that match TRBD2. The sequencing here drew on CD8+ T cells sorted from PBMCs, taken 10 days after the yellow fever booster vaccination. CDR3: CASSQEALAGSYNEQFF. The CDR3 DNA follows: TGTGCCAGCAGCCAAGAAGCCCTAGCGGGTTCCTACAATGAGCAGTTCTTC.